The subject of this entry is one T cell receptor (beta chain). The data are from a study of cytomegalovirus exposure and HLA in healthy donors. PCR amplification relied on 60 Vbeta primers (plus 13 Jbeta primers). The protocol was immunoSEQ multiplex PCR, while the TCRdb copy is restricted to in-frame clones and leaves out a portion. The data hold 150,000 to 200,000 clones, with approximately 85% observed a single time. The CDR3 has 17 residues. Trimming pared 0 bases from V and 2 bases from J, leaving 17 bases between. The germline CDR1 and CDR2 sequences are MGHRA and YSYEKL. Sequencing was done on a sample of PBMCs. The source of this sequence is a man younger than 35 in good health and CMV-seropositive. The chain joins TRBV4-1 to TRBJ2-7; D is perhaps TRBD2 (6 bases). CDR3 sequence: CASSQDPRVADTYEQYF. DNA of the CDR3: TGCGCCAGCAGCCAAGATCCGAGGGTAGCGGACACCTACGAGCAGTACTTC.